This TCR beta chain derives from a study of blood T cell repertoires in COVID-19. Losses at the gene ends were 3 bases for V and 4 bases for J; bases not matched to a gene: 2. Per the germline V gene, CDR1 is GTSNPN and CDR2 is SVGIG (reference sequence). There are 12 residues in the CDR3. As regards this clone: Other DNA sequences in this sample translate to the same CDR3.

Per the study methods: Researchers report that nucleated cell counts were estimated from reference gene primer amplification. TCRdb's copy holds only in-frame clones and misses some; the assay was immunoSEQ multiplex PCR. Clone size and V and J calls were adopted from that table, with D and trimming inferred from the DNA. This table holds 75,000 to 100,000 clones, 85% to 90% found once. Specimen: peripheral blood. The sequence came from a human donor in a cohort sampled during active COVID-19. The V call is TRBV30, the J call TRBJ2-7, with TRBD1 matching over 8 bases. CDR3: CAWSGQGYEQYF. The CDR3 nucleotides are TGTGCCTGGAGCGGACAGGGTTACGAGCAGTACTTC.